One TCR beta chain is described in this entry. Its antigen is still unknown. The sample is drawn from a study of T cell repertoires in cytomegalovirus infection. TCRdb fed the reads into MiXCR, producing one record per CDR3 protein. The table records more than 300,000 distinct CDR3 sequences, about 35% of them present only once. General study points: Cumulative public TCR beta family frequency identified CMV carriers with the relevant HLA.

This CDR3 region has 16 residues. J lost 6 bases, V lost 3 bases, and 9 bases had no gene match. Germline V gene sequence: CDR1 KGHSH, CDR2 LQKENI. This receptor was taken from a human donor in good health (CMV status not recorded). Some clones in this sample may be carry-over from other donors' samples. The starting material was cultured PBMCs, obtained from culture after CMV antigen stimulation. This rearrangement joins TRBV18 to TRBJ2-3, with 10 bases fitting TRBD2. CDR3 in DNA: TGTGCCAGCTCACCTCGGACTAGCGGAGGTCGGGATACGCAGTATTTT. Translating it yields CASSPRTSGGRDTQYF. Combining the CDR3 with reference TRBV18 and TRBJ2-3 gives the whole variable domain NAGVMQNPRHLVRRRGQEARLRCSPMKGHSHVYWYRQLPEEGLKFMVYLQKENIIDESGMPKERFSAEFPKEGPSILRIQQVVRGDSAAYFCASSPRTSGGRDTQYFGPGTRLTVL.